The entry that follows covers one TCR beta chain sequence. This clone was seen only once. Its antigen is currently not known. No clone much larger than this one lies a single base away; base qualities are absent. Inclusion was restricted to participants for whom at least one PBMC sample before ART initiation and at least two post-ART samples were available. Every participant with HIV received treatment in the United States of America. Cryopreserved samples of about 0.95-10 million PBMC were thawed and washed before DNA extraction. At the time of the earliest PBMC sample for each participant with HIV, ages ranged from about 23 to 60 years. PBMC samples from each participant spanned 1-4 timepoints before ART initiation and 2-8 timepoints after ART initiation, with a median of 7 samples. For every participant, serial HIV viral load, CD4+ T-cell count, ART history and demographic data were obtained. Using a Qiagen kit on a QIAcube, genomic DNA was extracted from unsorted PBMC, with samples processed in batches of 12.

This sample was included in a study of long-term antiretroviral therapy in people with HIV (dated by TCRdb to between 2021 and 2024). Turning to the overall study: The earliest samples were collected about a decade before the 2015 WHO recommendation for immediate ART, when ART was typically delayed until CD4 counts fell. This retrospective serial study examined whether starting ART and sustained HIV suppression were associated with changes in the composition and diversity of the TRB repertoire in peripheral blood. A total of about 190 cryopreserved PBMC samples were contributed to the cohort by 30 adults with confirmed HIV infection, with samples collected serially over a mean of around 6 years (range 1-12). About 35% of the 30 participants with HIV were female. No cross-contamination during QIAcube processing was shown when test extractions of a monoclonal T-cell line were performed alongside a few dozen polyclonal samples. What the study reported, not specific to this receptor: The repertoire was dominated across all time points by expanded TRB clones identified before ART initiation, although this dominance was seen to fluctuate and to decrease in many PLHIV after ART. Owing to limited PBMC availability, only the TCR beta chain was sequenced, without alpha chain pairing. HIV repertoires had narrower CDR3 length ranges than controls, and the network structure suggested an antigen-experienced repertoire that shifted only slightly toward naive after ART. Inferences about post-ART repertoire changes are limited because no data were available on ART adherence, viral resistance or therapy changes. Because pre-ART samples had limited cell numbers, unsorted PBMC were profiled rather than sorted CD4+ and CD8+ T cells. Samples dated from the mid-2000s to the late 2010s, and the ART regimens used may be less effective than current ones. ART initiation was associated with a significant increase in TRB diversity, but diversity stayed significantly below transplant donor controls even after long-term ART.

The immunoSEQ hsTCRB v3.0 assay was used at survey level resolution to sequence the TRB variable region. TRB sequencing targeted a depth of roughly 35,000-50,000 T-cell genomes per sample. An Illumina MiSeq with a v3 150-cycle kit was used to sequence the pooled TRB libraries. In the paper's pipeline: Repertoire analysis was run in R within a reproducible Nextflow workflow that covered QC, data transformation and analysis. LymphoSeq2, an R package for exploring AIRR-Seq data, was used to implement custom analyses. A few samples yielding fewer than 5000 total TRB sequences were excluded, leaving 188 analyzed HIV repertoires. Among the roughly 190 retained HIV repertoires, 59 were collected before ART initiation and roughly 130 after ART initiation. Each repertoire was downsampled to 5000 TRB nucleotide sequences, and summary statistics were averaged across 100 downsampling iterations. The analysis kept only TRB sequences whose CDR3 regions were at least seven amino acids long. A Shannon entropy-derived clonality score and the Gini coefficient were used to measure diversity. Repertoire networks linked the top 5000 CDR3 amino acid sequences whenever two sequences differed by an edit distance of one. For TRB CDR3 amino acid sequences, antigen specificity groups and MHC restriction were predicted with GLIPH2. CDR3 amino acid sequences were matched against VDJdb and McPAS-TCR to flag known CMV, EBV, HIV or tissue antigen associations. Pre-ART, post-ART and control groups were compared with Wilcoxon signed-rank tests and Holm-Bonferroni correction. The immuneACCESS repertoire file appears here via TCRdb, limited to in-frame rearrangements. These files lack a portion of the clones; in checked studies, under half of the deficit traces to unresolved V genes, and the cause of the others is not known. The DNA was the basis for D and trimming; V, J and clone size are from that table. For this sample there are 15,000 or so clones; approximately 81% appear just once. Under 10% of the sample rests with the top ten.

The sequence came from a man in his fifties with HIV. The sample consisted of unsorted PBMCs, taken 0.3 years before starting antiretroviral therapy.

Read as DNA, the sequence is TGTGCCAGCAGTTACTCCGGGACTAGCAGTGAGCAGTTCTTC. Its translation reads: CASSYSGTSSEQFF. This receptor chain uses TRBV28 and TRBJ2-1; 9 bases in between match TRBD2. At the junction V is shortened by 4 bases and J by 9 bases; bases outside the gene matches: 7. Reading from cysteine to phenylalanine, the CDR3 counts 14 amino acids. Of all the DNA, just the CDR3 is kept, 42 bases in frame from base 1. The germline V gene provides CDR1 MDHEN and CDR2 SYDVKM.